The sequence of this TCR beta chain was determined in a study of OX40 agonist ivuxolimab in advanced cancers. Broadly, across the study: Ivuxolimab, which targeted the costimulatory receptor OX40 (CD134), was an agonistic, fully human IgG2 monoclonal antibody. Intravenous ivuxolimab was administered to patients every 2 weeks at six dose levels: 0.01, 0.1, 0.3, 1.5, 3 and 10 mg/kg. Of the approximately 50 dose-escalation patients, hepatocellular carcinoma was present in 19, melanoma in some 15, renal cell carcinoma in 9 and head and neck cancer in 9. The dose-escalation cohort was 82.7% male with a mean age of about 60 years, ranging from roughly 20 to 80. Patients were allowed to have had prior anti-PD-1, anti-PD-L1 or anti-CTLA-4 therapy, and 40% of the dose-escalation patients had previously received checkpoint inhibitors. Partial responses were achieved by three dose-escalation patients, of whom one had hepatocellular carcinoma and two had cutaneous melanoma. The point of sequencing TCRbeta in the periphery was to test whether ivuxolimab changed TCR sequence diversity and drove clonal T-cell expansion. The paper describes the monotherapy dose-escalation part (N ≈ 50 patients) of the phase I trial of ivuxolimab.

In the case of this clone: The target of this receptor is not known. No base-level quality is on record; no much larger clone is a single base apart.

Patients with autoimmune disease history or receiving systemic immunosuppression were excluded from the trial. Peripheral blood for TCR sequencing was drawn from every dose cohort at baseline, at cycle 4 day 1 and at cycle 7 day 1. The samples were taken from a phase I, first-in-human, multicenter, open-label dose-escalation trial of ivuxolimab. Adults with locally advanced or metastatic head and neck squamous cell, hepatocellular, melanoma or renal cell carcinoma were enrolled in the trial. CD4+ and CD8+ T cells were sorted separately from peripheral blood before TCR sequencing. Summary of the overall study and its limitations: Which antigens the clonally expanded peripheral T cells were specific for was not determined. Low levels of normalized T-cell clonal expansion were also shown by some nonresponding patients. After ivuxolimab, more expanded clones were found on average in CD8+ T cells than in CD4+ T cells. In partial responders in the 0.1-3.0 mg/kg groups, normalized peripheral clonal expansion was found to be among the lowest, especially among CD8+ T cells. At doses from 0.1 to 3.0 mg/kg, clonal expansion was seen in both CD4+ and CD8+ blood T cells between baseline and week 6.

The germline V gene encodes CDR1 DFQATT and CDR2 SNEGSKA (reference sequence). The CDR3 contains 11 residues, cysteine and phenylalanine counted. Kept here is only the CDR3 DNA, which spans 33 bases and is read in frame from base 1. Genomic DNA was isolated from the sorted cells so that the TCRbeta CDR3 region could be sequenced. The immunoSEQ Assay was used to sequence the TCRbeta CDR3 regions. TCRdb holds this immuneACCESS table with in-frame rearrangements only. Some clones are missing; in checked studies, unresolved V genes explain under half, and the rest has no known cause. This sample has some 54,000 clones in its table, and 80% of those were observed once. Roughly 4.2% of the sample comes from the top ten.

This specimen was CD4+ or CD8+ T cells sorted from blood, taken in a trial of the OX40 agonist ivuxolimab. The V gene is TRBV20-1 and the J gene is TRBJ2-3; the D gene cannot be resolved reliably. The receptor was isolated from an adult with an advanced solid tumor such as melanoma, head and neck, liver or kidney cancer. The CDR3 loop reads CRSGNTDTQYF. The DNA is as follows: TGCAGATCCGGAAACACAGATACGCAGTATTTT.